Listed below are T cell receptor beta chains from one sample, sequenced in a study of T-cell memory formation after mild COVID-19. TCRdb itself ran the 5' RACE reads through MiXCR, one entry per CDR3 protein. The table lists about 340,000 distinct CDR3 sequences, 20% to 25% of them singletons. Sequencing input: PBMCs or a T cell subset sorted from them (not recorded which). The source of these receptors is a man between 18 and 29 years old who had mild COVID-19 (a few samples of this study predate the infection). Cell type and time point are not known. Both conserved end residues are trimmed from each CDR3. Fields, in order: clone size, V gene, CDR3 protein. Size is stated for part of the rows, as once, few or many counts, or as a class when the clone is expanded.

. | TRBV12-3/TRBV12-4 | ASSLMGDGYSPLH
. | TRBV12-3/TRBV12-4 | ASSLSPGTIYEQY
many | TRBV7-9 | ASSDLSGEQY
. | TRBV7-9 | ASSPGNQPQH
. | TRBV6-2/TRBV6-3 | ATLSGRNNGYT
. | TRBV7-6 | ASSLVAGAGTEAF
. | TRBV5-1 | ASKVQVGWTEAF
few | TRBV5-1 | ASSLASREADTQY
. | TRBV4-1 | ASSKLYSGGLQETQY
few | TRBV11-2 | ASSSDRGNEQF
few | TRBV5-1 | ASRWQGKGDTQY
few | TRBV9 | ASSVEGDIEAF
few | TRBV5-1 | ASSLDGTGDYGYT
few | TRBV7-2 | ASSLQLGRDTQY
few | TRBV7-9 | ASSFRSVAGNEQF
. | TRBV4-2 | ASSQETGQDEQY
. | TRBV6-5 | ASSYPRNTGELF
. | TRBV20-1 | SARENRGVFYGYT
. | TRBV28 | ASSSPPQGSTEAF
. | TRBV3-1 | ASSQDPISGFTDTQY
. | TRBV11-3 | ASSLDQSGSTSYNEQF
. | TRBV7-2 | ASSRGFNEQF
. | TRBV20-1 | SASSNQPQH
. | TRBV29-1 | SVVRPGANVLT
. | TRBV7-9 | ASSTGGPANTGELF
few | TRBV7-8 | ASGGSNQPQH
few | TRBV7-2 | ASSHSSGELF
. | TRBV7-9 | ASSPRTGGAQY
. | TRBV3-1 | ASSHHRDDTEAF
few | TRBV2 | ASYLSTATQDSYNEQF
. | TRBV4-3 | ASSQDLGGSSNQPQH
few | TRBV7-9 | ASSYAQDRTYEQY
. | TRBV6-2/TRBV6-3 | ASSLRQGRTEAF
many | TRBV12-3/TRBV12-4 | ASSLRRTQY
few | TRBV7-3 | ASSLRMDNEQF
. | TRBV27 | ASSWGAGTEAF
. | TRBV7-8 | ASSLRQGGSTDTQY
. | TRBV6-2/TRBV6-3 | ASSPRPHKTNTGELF
few | TRBV29-1 | SVDRFGTNTEAF
. | TRBV28 | ASQSSNTPDTQY
few | TRBV3-1 | ASSPMSRPNTEAF
. | TRBV29-1 | SVAGTPSSPLH
. | TRBV12-3/TRBV12-4 | ASSFWDENNEQF
few | TRBV3-1 | ASSQDFNTGELF
. | TRBV7-3 | ASSSGTGAIDEQF
few | TRBV5-1 | ASSLAAGTPYEQY
. | TRBV29-1 | SVEEGQETQY
. | TRBV5-1 | ASGREFSGGSYNEQF
. | TRBV12-3/TRBV12-4 | ASSLWASNQPQH
. | TRBV29-1 | SVEDLYGDRVNYGYT
many | TRBV12-3/TRBV12-4 | ASSLAGVNTEAF
. | TRBV3-1 | ASTPYGGTTQETQY
. | TRBV12-3/TRBV12-4 | ASRPDRGRGETEAF
. | TRBV27 | ASAPDGRRGYT
. | TRBV29-1 | SVRDSITYGYT
. | TRBV6-1 | ASSEQAGGITDTQY
many | TRBV7-6 | ASSLVAGPYNEQF